These 31 T cell receptor beta chains were sequenced from one sample in a study of cytomegalovirus exposure and HLA in healthy donors. Amplification used 60 Vbeta primers and 13 Jbeta primers. Sequencing used immunoSEQ multiplex PCR; TCRdb keeps in-frame clones, though not all of them. This table holds tens of thousands of clones, approximately 75% found once. The sequenced sample was PBMCs. The source of these receptors is a human donor in good health.

J is TRBJ1-1 and V is TRBV7-2; the D gene is possibly TRBD1 (5 bases). Trimming cost V 3 bases and J 5 bases, with 10 bases left between them. The length of the CDR3 is 13 residues. CDR1 is SGHTA, CDR2 FQGNSA, per germline. Here the CDR3 reads CASSFPGGTEAFF. The CDR3, as DNA: TGTGCCAGCAGCTTTCCGGGGGGTACTGAAGCTTTCTTT.

This clone was counted a single time. The chain links TRBV5-4 to TRBJ2-1, with TRBD2 matching over 7 bases. CDR3 length: 19 residues. Germline loops: CDR1 SGHNT, CDR2 YYREEE (reference sequence). Trimming removed 4 bases from V and 5 bases from J; junction bases left unmatched: 21. CDR3 region: CASSTQRIGRQRGNNEQFF. CDR3 DNA: TGTGCCAGCAGCACACAGCGCATTGGTAGACAGCGGGGAAACAATGAGCAGTTCTTC.

This chain links TRBV5-1 with TRBJ2-7; TRBD1 agrees at 8 bases. The V gene end was trimmed by 1 base and the J gene end by 3 bases; junction bases not matched to a gene: 6. The germline gives CDR1 SGHRS, CDR2 YFSETQ. This CDR3 region has 15 residues. The CDR3 loop is CASSLHAGGDYEQYF. In nucleotides, the CDR3 is TGCGCCAGCAGCTTGCACGCAGGGGGCGACTACGAGCAGTACTTC.

CDR3 DNA sequence: TGTGCCAGCAGTTCCCAAACTAGCGGGGGCTTAGATACGCAGTATTTT. It yields the protein CASSSQTSGGLDTQYF. The J gene is TRBJ2-3, the V gene TRBV28; 11 bases agree with TRBD2. Trimming cost V 4 bases and J 5 bases; bases outside gene matches: 8. This CDR3 has 16 amino acids. The germline CDR1 and CDR2 sequences are MDHEN and SYDVKM.

This chain links TRBV5-1 with TRBJ1-5, with no clear D. Germline V gene sequence: CDR1 SGHRS, CDR2 YFSETQ. The V gene lost 0 bases and the J gene lost 5 bases, with 9 bases spanning the gap. CDR3 size: 14 residues. The CDR3 here is CASSLDSTDQPQHF. DNA for the CDR3: TGCGCCAGCAGCTTGGACTCCACAGATCAGCCCCAGCATTTT.

The rearrangement links TRBV2 to TRBJ2-1, with 8 bases fitting TRBD2. Germline lookup yields CDR1 SNHLY and CDR2 FYNNEI. The CDR3 sequence is 15 residues long. V trimming: 6 bases; J trimming: 0 bases; junction bases outside the gene matches: 4. The CDR3, as DNA: TGTGCCAGCAGCCCCCGGGGGGGCTCCTACAATGAGCAGTTCTTC. Translation gives CASSPRGGSYNEQFF.

The V gene is TRBV7-2, the J gene TRBJ1-1, with D possibly TRBD1 on 5 matching bases. The CDR3 covers 14 residues. Trimming pared 3 bases from V and 7 bases from J, leaving 15 bases between. Germline CDR1 reads SGHTA; CDR2 reads FQGNSA. The CDR3 sequence is CASSFPGRAGEAFF. CDR3 in DNA: TGTGCCAGCAGCTTTCCGGGACGAGCGGGTGAAGCTTTCTTT.

This chain connects TRBV27 to TRBJ1-2; the match to TRBD1 covers 8 bases. CDR3 length equals 13 residues. Germline loops: CDR1 MNHEY, CDR2 SMNVEV (reference sequence). The trim removed 6 bases at V and 6 bases at J, leaving 6 bases unmatched. The DNA of the CDR3 is TGTGCCAGCAGACGGACAGGGATGGATGGCTACACCTTC. Translating gives CASRRTGMDGYTF.

The rearrangement links TRBV9 to TRBJ2-3, with D uncertain. CDR1 SGDLS and CDR2 YYNGEE come from the germline V gene. The CDR3 consists of 16 residues. Trimming removed 0 bases from V and 4 bases from J, with 15 bases in between. CDR3 residues: CASSVGTVVGPDTQYF. CDR3 DNA sequence: TGTGCCAGCAGCGTAGGTACGGTCGTTGGTCCAGATACGCAGTATTTT. The variable domain in full, completed from reference TRBV9 and TRBJ2-3, reads DSGVTQTPKHLITATGQRVTLRCSPRSGDLSVYWYQQSLDQGLQFLIQYYNGEERAKGNILERFSAQQFPDLHSELNLSSLELGDSALYFCASSVGTVVGPDTQYFGPGTRLTVL.

This clone was detected only a few times. Germline and junction disagree at one end, which may indicate a read error. V is TRBV7-9 and J is TRBJ1-2; the D is unclear. The CDR3 extends over 14 amino acids. CDR1 is SEHNR and CDR2 is FQNEAQ in the germline V gene (reference sequence). The CDR3 DNA is TGTTCCAGCACCTACAGTTCGACTAACTATGGCTACCCCTTC. This translates into CSSTYSSTNYGYPF.

The CDR3 DNA reads TGTGCCAGCAGCTTAGGGGTGGAGGACTTTAGCACAGATACGCAGTATTTT. Its protein is CASSLGVEDFSTDTQYF. The rearrangement links TRBV7-9 to TRBJ2-3; D possibly corresponds to TRBD2 (5 bases). Between the trimmed V and J ends, which lost 1 base and 0 bases, there was a span of 14 bases. This CDR3 has 17 residues. Germline CDR1 SEHNR, CDR2 FQNEAQ (reference sequence).

The gene calls are TRBV2 and TRBJ1-1; D is uncertain. The V gene lost 2 bases and the J gene lost 4 bases, with 8 bases spanning the gap. This CDR3 is built from 13 residues. In germline, CDR1 is SNHLY, CDR2 FYNNEI. The CDR3, as DNA: TGTGCCAGCAGTGAAAGAGAGGGCACTGAAGCTTTCTTT. This codes for CASSEREGTEAFF.

The chain couples TRBV14 to TRBJ2-4; tentative D call: TRBD1 (5 bases). There are 16 residues in the CDR3. Germline CDR1 and CDR2: SGHDN and FVKESK. Trimming stripped 6 bases from V and 8 bases from J, with 23 bases between. The CDR3 loop is CASRASDNPPLDIQYF. DNA of the CDR3: TGTGCCAGCAGGGCCTCGGACAATCCCCCTCTGGACATTCAGTACTTC.

The CDR3 protein is CASSSLQGQYNEQFF. The DNA for the CDR3 is TGTGCCAGTAGTAGTTTACAGGGTCAATACAATGAGCAGTTCTTC. The chain is built from TRBV19 and TRBJ2-1; the D gene is possibly TRBD1 (6 bases). The CDR3 length is 15 residues. Germline-derived CDR1 and CDR2 are LNHDA and SQIVND (reference sequence). V was pared by 4 bases and J by 4 bases, with 14 bases between.

The CDR3: CASSITGDQPQHF. The CDR3 nucleotides read TGTGCCAGTAGTATTACGGGGGATCAGCCCCAGCATTTT. The V call is TRBV19, the J call TRBJ1-5, with D perhaps matching TRBD1 (5 bases). The germline V gene encodes CDR1 LNHDA and CDR2 SQIVND (reference sequence). The V end lost 3 bases, the J end lost 5 bases, and 8 bases lay between the germline ends. The CDR3 contains 13 residues.

J is TRBJ2-7 and V is TRBV6-6; TRBD1 matches 8 bases. The germline gives CDR1 MNHNY, CDR2 SVGAGI (reference sequence). Trimming at V came to 6 bases and at J to 2 bases, leaving 6 bases not matched to a gene. The CDR3 consists of 14 residues. This chain's CDR3 is CASRPGTGTYEQYF. In DNA, the CDR3 is TGTGCCAGCAGGCCCGGGACAGGTACCTACGAGCAGTACTTC.

This clone was observed a single time. The rearrangement links TRBV29-1 to TRBJ1-2; D perhaps matches TRBD1 (5 bases). This CDR3 region has 13 residues. V lost 1 base and J lost 7, with 13 bases in between. Germline V lookup: CDR1 SQVTM, CDR2 ANQGSEA. The DNA for the CDR3 is TGCAGCGTTGAAGGGGGCGGTTCTTGTGGCTACACCTTC. Translation gives CSVEGGGSCGYTF.

This clone was observed a few times. The chain is built from TRBV18 and TRBJ1-1, with D maybe TRBD1 (5 bases). The CDR3 has 13 residues. CDR1 is KGHSH, CDR2 LQKENI, per germline. V lost 4 bases and J 3 bases, leaving 9 bases between the germline ends. The CDR3 DNA reads as TGTGCCAGCTCACGGGGGGGTGACACTGAAGCTTTCTTT. It encodes CASSRGGDTEAFF.

The CDR3 loop reads CAGNTGTGGYQPQHF. In nucleotides, the CDR3 is TGTGCCGGAAATACCGGGACAGGGGGCTATCAGCCCCAGCATTTT. The V call is TRBV6-1, the J call TRBJ1-5; 12 bases are shared with TRBD1. Per the germline V gene, CDR1 is MNHNS and CDR2 is SASEGT. This CDR3 has 15 residues. V dropped 11 bases and J dropped 5; count of bases not matched to a gene: 10.

The chain combines TRBV19 with TRBJ1-6, with TRBD1 as a possible D gene (5 bases). The CDR3 is made up of 14 amino acids. V was trimmed by 3 bases and J by 10 bases, leaving 13 bases between them. CDR1 LNHDA and CDR2 SQIVND come from the germline V gene (reference sequence). This chain's CDR3 is CASSIGQGISPLHF. The CDR3 coding sequence is TGTGCCAGTAGTATCGGGCAGGGAATATCACCCCTCCACTTT.

The chain combines TRBV7-9 with TRBJ2-2; 8 bases fit TRBD1. The V gene's germline CDR1 is SEHNR and CDR2 FQNEAQ (reference sequence). Trimming took 4 bases from V and 7 from J; bases not matched to a gene: 8. The CDR3 is made up of 15 amino acids. CDR3 sequence: CASSSDREGFGELFF. The CDR3 DNA reads TGTGCCAGCAGCTCGGACAGGGAAGGGTTCGGGGAGCTGTTTTTT.

The chain employs TRBV29-1 and TRBJ2-7; D might be TRBD2 (6 bases). Germline V CDR1 and CDR2: SQVTM, ANQGSEA. Trimming removed 4 bases from V and 0 bases from J, with 13 bases in between. The CDR3 consists of 14 residues. The CDR3 sequence: CSVGVGGSSYEQYF. The DNA of the CDR3 is TGCAGCGTTGGGGTCGGGGGAAGCTCCTACGAGCAGTACTTC.

This chain uses TRBV19 with TRBJ1-1, with D possibly being TRBD1 (5 bases). V was trimmed by 2 bases and J by 1 base, leaving 14 bases between them. CDR1 LNHDA and CDR2 SQIVND come from the germline V gene (reference sequence). This CDR3 has 16 amino acids. CDR3 sequence reads: CASSIFGAGPNTEAFF. CDR3 bases: TGTGCCAGTAGTATATTTGGGGCAGGGCCGAACACTGAAGCTTTCTTT. The whole variable domain, filled in from reference TRBV19 and TRBJ1-1, reads DGGITQSPKYLFRKEGQNVTLSCEQNLNHDAMYWYRQDPGQGLRLIYYSQIVNDFQKGDIAEGYSVSREKKESFPLTVTSAQKNPTAFYLCASSIFGAGPNTEAFFGQGTRLTVV.

This chain links TRBV7-8 with TRBJ2-5; 12 bases are shared with TRBD2. Germline V lookup: CDR1 SGHVS, CDR2 FQNEAQ. V lost 4 bases to trimming and J lost 5 bases; unmatched junction nucleotides: 8. The CDR3 is made up of 16 amino acids. The CDR3 spells CASSSLLAGGRETQYF. The DNA for the CDR3 is TGTGCCAGCAGCTCCCTCCTAGCGGGGGGGCGTGAGACCCAGTACTTC. The whole variable domain, filled in from reference TRBV7-8 and TRBJ2-5, reads GAGVSQSPRYKVAKRGQDVALRCDPISGHVSLFWYQQALGQGPEFLTYFQNEAQLDKSGLPSDRFFAERPEGSVSTLKIQRTQQEDSAVYLCASSSLLAGGRETQYFGPGTRLLVL.

This clone appeared a single time. This rearrangement joins TRBV14 to TRBJ1-1; 11 bases fit TRBD1. J gave up 4 bases and V 4 bases, and 2 bases lay outside the gene matches. This CDR3 is 14 amino acids long. CDR1 is SGHDN, CDR2 FVKESK, per germline. The CDR3 nucleotides are TGTGCCAGCAGCCGGGACAGGGGGGGCACTGAAGCTTTCTTT. The encoded protein is CASSRDRGGTEAFF.

The J gene is TRBJ2-7, the V gene TRBV5-1, with unresolved D. Trimming pared 3 bases from V and 5 bases from J, leaving 15 bases between. The germline V gene has CDR1 SGHRS and CDR2 YFSETQ. The CDR3 spans 14 residues. For the CDR3, the DNA is TGCGCCAGCAGCTCCATCCCGGGTATCGACGAGCAGTACTTC. Protein product: CASSSIPGIDEQYF. Full variable domain (outside the CDR3, taken from reference TRBV5-1 and TRBJ2-7): KAGVTQTPRYLIKTRGQQVTLSCSPISGHRSVSWYQQTPGQGLQFLFEYFSETQRNKGNFPGRFSGRQFSNSRSEMNVSTLELGDSALYLCASSSIPGIDEQYFGPGTRLTVT.

The chain carries TRBV7-8 and TRBJ2-7; D gene uncertain. The CDR3 is 14 residues long. V was shortened by 5 bases and J by 2 bases, with 13 bases between the two germline ends. Germline CDR1 SGHVS, CDR2 FQNEAQ. The CDR3 protein is CASSQSPGPYEQYF. Here the CDR3 DNA reads TGTGCCAGCAGCCAATCTCCGGGTCCCTACGAGCAGTACTTC. The entire variable domain, with the rest obtained from reference TRBV7-8 and TRBJ2-7, is as follows: GAGVSQSPRYKVAKRGQDVALRCDPISGHVSLFWYQQALGQGPEFLTYFQNEAQLDKSGLPSDRFFAERPEGSVSTLKIQRTQQEDSAVYLCASSQSPGPYEQYFGPGTRLTVT.

The V and J genes are TRBV7-3 and TRBJ2-5; maybe TRBD1 (6 bases). Germline-derived CDR1 and CDR2 are SGHTA and FQGTGA. The CDR3 extends over 15 amino acids. V shed 0 bases and J shed 4 bases, with 12 bases lying between them. In DNA, the CDR3 is TGTGCCAGCAGCTTAACAGGGGGAGATGGAGAGACCCAGTACTTC. Translated: CASSLTGGDGETQYF.

V gene TRBV29-1 combines with J gene TRBJ2-2; a possible D gene is TRBD1 (6 bases). Germline values: CDR1 SQVTM, CDR2 ANQGSEA. This CDR3 spans 12 amino acids. Trimming cost V 7 bases and J 2 bases, with 8 bases left between them. The CDR3 nucleotides are TGCAGCGCGGACAGAAACACCGGGGAGCTGTTTTTT. Residues: CSADRNTGELFF.

The chain has TRBV5-1 and TRBJ2-5; 8 nucleotides align to TRBD2. Germline assignment: CDR1 SGHRS and CDR2 YFSETQ. V shed 8 bases, J shed 4 bases, and the junction held 10 bases outside the gene matches. This CDR3 contains 14 residues. The CDR3 loop reads CASDIAGKGETQYF. CDR3 DNA: TGCGCCAGTGATATAGCGGGGAAGGGAGAGACCCAGTACTTC.

This chain links TRBV5-1 with TRBJ2-5, with TRBD1 matching over 8 bases. CDR3 length: 16 residues. Germline trimming cut 4 bases from V and 5 bases from J; bases unmatched to any gene: 13. The V gene's germline CDR1 is SGHRS and CDR2 YFSETQ. The CDR3 reads CASSNPTGALGETQYF. The CDR3 region has the DNA TGCGCCAGCAGCAACCCGACAGGGGCCCTGGGGGAGACCCAGTACTTC.